This T cell receptor beta chain was observed in a study of neoadjuvant anti-PD-1 for oral cavity cancer. For the study at large: Nivolumab at 3 mg/kg was mostly given biweekly, three to four doses, pre-surgery.

TCRdb keeps only in-frame clones here, not all; method: immunoSEQ multiplex PCR. The data hold 70,000 to 95,000 clones, with more than 80% observed a single time. On this clone: The antigen is unknown.

Study-level results: TCR analyses covered only a few patients per response group.

The patients had HPV-negative, locally advanced oral cavity squamous cell carcinoma. This sample comprised PBMCs, obtained before nivolumab (anti-PD-1) treatment. The clonotype comes from a person between 35 and 79 years old with oral cavity squamous cell carcinoma.

DNA of the CDR3: TGCAGTGCTAGTAGCGCTGAGCAGTTCTTC. Translating gives CSASSAEQFF. The rearrangement uses TRBV20-1 and TRBJ2-1; weak D call: TRBD2 (5 bases). There are 10 residues in the CDR3. Germline V gene sequence: CDR1 DFQATT, CDR2 SNEGSKA (reference sequence). The V gene lost 3 bases and the J gene lost 9 bases, with 6 bases spanning the gap.